This T cell receptor beta chain was sequenced for a study of T cell changes during pregnancy in multiple sclerosis. Regarding this clone: A junction boundary mismatches the germline segment, possibly from a read error.

Germline V gene sequence: CDR1 SNHLY, CDR2 FYNNEI. The CDR3 extends over 16 amino acids. TCRdb keeps only in-frame clones here, not all; method: immunoSEQ multiplex PCR. The sample holds fewer than 90,000 clones; 94% are singletons and the top ten take 1.5% to 2%. The clonotype originates from a female donor in good health, enrolled as a control in a pregnancy study. This specimen consisted of peripheral blood, obtained after pregnancy. V is TRBV2 and J is TRBJ2-5, with TRBD1 matching 11 bases. The CDR3 DNA reads as TGTGCCAGCGCAAATCGCGGGACAGGGGGACAAGGGACCCAGTACTTC. Protein product: CASANRGTGGQGTQYF. The full variable domain, with the rest looked up from reference TRBV2 and TRBJ2-5, is EPEVTQTPSHQVTQMGQEVILRCVPISNHLYFYWYRQILGQKVEFLVSFYNNEISEKSEIFDDQFSVERPDGSNFTLKIRSTKLEDSAMYFCASANRGTGGQGTQYFGPGTRLLVL.